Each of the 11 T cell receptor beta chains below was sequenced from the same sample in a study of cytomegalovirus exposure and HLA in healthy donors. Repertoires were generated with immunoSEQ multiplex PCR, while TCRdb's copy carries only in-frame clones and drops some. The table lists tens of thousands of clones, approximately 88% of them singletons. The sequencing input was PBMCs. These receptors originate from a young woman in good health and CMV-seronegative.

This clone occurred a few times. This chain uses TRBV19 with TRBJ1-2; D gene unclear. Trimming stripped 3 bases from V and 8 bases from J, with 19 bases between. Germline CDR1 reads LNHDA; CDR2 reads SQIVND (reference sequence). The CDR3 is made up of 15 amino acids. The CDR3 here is CASSIQLVYPRGYTF. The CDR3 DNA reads TGTGCCAGTAGTATCCAACTAGTCTACCCGCGGGGCTACACCTTC.

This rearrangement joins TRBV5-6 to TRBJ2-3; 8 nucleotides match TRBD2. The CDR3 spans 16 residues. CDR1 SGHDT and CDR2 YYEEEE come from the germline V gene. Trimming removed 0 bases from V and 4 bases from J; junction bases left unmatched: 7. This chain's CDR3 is CASSLELAVIADTQYF. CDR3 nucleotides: TGTGCCAGCAGCTTGGAACTAGCGGTTATTGCAGATACGCAGTATTTT.

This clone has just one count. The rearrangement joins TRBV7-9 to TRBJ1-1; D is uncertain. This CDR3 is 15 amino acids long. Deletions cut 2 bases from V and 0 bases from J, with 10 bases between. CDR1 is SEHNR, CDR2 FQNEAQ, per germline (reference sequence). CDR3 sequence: CASSLSGQMNTEAFF. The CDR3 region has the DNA TGTGCCAGCAGCTTATCAGGCCAGATGAACACTGAAGCTTTCTTT.

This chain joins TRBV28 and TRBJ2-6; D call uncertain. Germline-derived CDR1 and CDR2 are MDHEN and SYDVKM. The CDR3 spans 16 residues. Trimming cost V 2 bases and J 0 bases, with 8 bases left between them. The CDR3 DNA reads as TGTGCCAGCAGTTTAGGGTCTAGCTCTGGGGCCAACGTCCTGACTTTC. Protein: CASSLGSSSGANVLTF. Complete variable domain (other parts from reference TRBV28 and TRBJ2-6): DVKVTQSSRYLVKRTGEKVFLECVQDMDHENMFWYRQDPGLGLRLIYFSYDVKMKEKGDIPEGYSVSREKKERFSLILESASTNQTSMYLCASSLGSSSGANVLTFGAGSRLTVL.

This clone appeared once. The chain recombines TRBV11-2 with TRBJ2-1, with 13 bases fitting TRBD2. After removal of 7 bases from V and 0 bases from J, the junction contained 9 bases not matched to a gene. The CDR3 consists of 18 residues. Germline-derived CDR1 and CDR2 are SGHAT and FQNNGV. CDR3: CASNTRGLAGSSYNEQFF. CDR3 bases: TGTGCCAGCAACACACGGGGACTAGCGGGAAGCTCCTACAATGAGCAGTTCTTC.

The DNA of the CDR3 is TGTGCCAGCAGCGGGGGGGGCGCGGCTTTCTTT. Its translation is CASSGGGAAFF. The J gene is TRBJ1-1, the V gene TRBV11-1; maybe TRBD1 (6 bases). The CDR3 is 11 residues long. Trimming pared 5 bases from V and 11 bases from J, leaving 12 bases between. CDR1 SGHAT and CDR2 FQDESV come from the germline V gene (reference sequence).

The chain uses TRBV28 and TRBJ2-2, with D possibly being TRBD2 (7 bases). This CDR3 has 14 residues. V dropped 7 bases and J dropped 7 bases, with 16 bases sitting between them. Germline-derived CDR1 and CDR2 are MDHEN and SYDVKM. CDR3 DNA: TGTGCCAGCATTCCTGAGGGGGGGTACGGGGAGCTGTTTTTT. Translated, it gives CASIPEGGYGELFF.

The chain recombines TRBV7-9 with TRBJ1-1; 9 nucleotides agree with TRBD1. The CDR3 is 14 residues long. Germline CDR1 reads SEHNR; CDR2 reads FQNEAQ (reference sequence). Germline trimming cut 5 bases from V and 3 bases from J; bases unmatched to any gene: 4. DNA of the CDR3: TGTGCCAGCAGCCAAGACAGGGGGGACACTGAAGCTTTCTTT. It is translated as CASSQDRGDTEAFF. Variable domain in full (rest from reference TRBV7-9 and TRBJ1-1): DTGVSQNPRHKITKRGQNVTFRCDPISEHNRLYWYRQTLGQGPEFLTYFQNEAQLEKSRLLSDRFSAERPKGSFSTLEIQRTEQGDSAMYLCASSQDRGDTEAFFGQGTRLTVV.

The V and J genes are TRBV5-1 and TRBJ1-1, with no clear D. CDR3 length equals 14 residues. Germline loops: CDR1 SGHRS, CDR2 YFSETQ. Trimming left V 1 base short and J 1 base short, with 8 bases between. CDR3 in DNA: TGCGCCAGCAGCTTGAGTGCCGGGAACACTGAAGCTTTCTTT. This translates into CASSLSAGNTEAFF. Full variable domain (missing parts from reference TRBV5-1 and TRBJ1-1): KAGVTQTPRYLIKTRGQQVTLSCSPISGHRSVSWYQQTPGQGLQFLFEYFSETQRNKGNFPGRFSGRQFSNSRSEMNVSTLELGDSALYLCASSLSAGNTEAFFGQGTRLTVV.

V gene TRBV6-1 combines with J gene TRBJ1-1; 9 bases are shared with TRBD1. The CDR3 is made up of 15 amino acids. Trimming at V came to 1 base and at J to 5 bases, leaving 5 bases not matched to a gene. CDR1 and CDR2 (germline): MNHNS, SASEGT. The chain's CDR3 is CASSEVWTGVTEAFF. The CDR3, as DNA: TGTGCCAGCAGTGAAGTCTGGACAGGGGTGACTGAAGCTTTCTTT.

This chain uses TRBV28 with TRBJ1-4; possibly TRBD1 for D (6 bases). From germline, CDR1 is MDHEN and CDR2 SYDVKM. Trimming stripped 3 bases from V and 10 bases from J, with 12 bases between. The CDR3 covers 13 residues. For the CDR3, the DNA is TGTGCCAGCAGTTTTGGCGGGGGCGGAAAACTGTTTTTT. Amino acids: CASSFGGGGKLFF.